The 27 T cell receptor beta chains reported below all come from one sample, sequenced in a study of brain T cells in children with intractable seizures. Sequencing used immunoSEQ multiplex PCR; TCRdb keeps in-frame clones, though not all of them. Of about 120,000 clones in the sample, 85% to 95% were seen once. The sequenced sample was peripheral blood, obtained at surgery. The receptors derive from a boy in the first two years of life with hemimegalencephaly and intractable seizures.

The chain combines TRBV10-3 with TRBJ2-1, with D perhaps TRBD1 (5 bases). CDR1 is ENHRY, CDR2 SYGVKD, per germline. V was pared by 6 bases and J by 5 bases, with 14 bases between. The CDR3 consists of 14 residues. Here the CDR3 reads CAISQTGWDNEQFF. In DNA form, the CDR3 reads TGTGCCATCAGCCAAACAGGTTGGGACAATGAGCAGTTCTTC.

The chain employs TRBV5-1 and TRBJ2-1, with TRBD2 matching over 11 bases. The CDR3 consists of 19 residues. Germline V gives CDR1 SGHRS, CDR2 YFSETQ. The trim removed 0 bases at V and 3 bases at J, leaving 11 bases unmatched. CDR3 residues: CASSLAGTSGPRGYNEQFF. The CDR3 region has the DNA TGCGCCAGCAGCTTGGCCGGGACTAGCGGACCCAGGGGCTACAATGAGCAGTTCTTC.

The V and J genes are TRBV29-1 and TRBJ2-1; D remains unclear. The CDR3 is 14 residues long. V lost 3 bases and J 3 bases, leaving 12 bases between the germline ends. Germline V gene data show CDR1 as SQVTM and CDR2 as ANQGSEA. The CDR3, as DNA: TGCAGCGTTGATGGTCTAGTAGGCTACAATGAGCAGTTCTTC. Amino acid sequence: CSVDGLVGYNEQFF.

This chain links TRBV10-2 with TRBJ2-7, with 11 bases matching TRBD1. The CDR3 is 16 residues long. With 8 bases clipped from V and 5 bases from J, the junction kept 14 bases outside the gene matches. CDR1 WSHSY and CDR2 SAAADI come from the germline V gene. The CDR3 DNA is TGCGCCAGCGTGGAGGGCGGCGGGACAGGGGGAAACGAGCAGTACTTC. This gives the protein CASVEGGGTGGNEQYF.

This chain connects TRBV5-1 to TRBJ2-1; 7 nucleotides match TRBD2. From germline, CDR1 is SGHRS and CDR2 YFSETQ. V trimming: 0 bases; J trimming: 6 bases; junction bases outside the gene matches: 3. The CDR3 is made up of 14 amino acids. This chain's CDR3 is CASSLELARNEQFF. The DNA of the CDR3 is TGCGCCAGCAGCTTGGAACTAGCGCGCAATGAGCAGTTCTTC.

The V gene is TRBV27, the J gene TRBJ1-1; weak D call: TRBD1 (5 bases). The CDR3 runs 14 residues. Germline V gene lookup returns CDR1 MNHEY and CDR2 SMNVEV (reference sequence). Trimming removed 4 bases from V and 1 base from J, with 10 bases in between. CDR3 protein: CASSWQGRNTEAFF. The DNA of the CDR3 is TGTGCCAGCAGTTGGCAGGGTCGGAACACTGAAGCTTTCTTT.

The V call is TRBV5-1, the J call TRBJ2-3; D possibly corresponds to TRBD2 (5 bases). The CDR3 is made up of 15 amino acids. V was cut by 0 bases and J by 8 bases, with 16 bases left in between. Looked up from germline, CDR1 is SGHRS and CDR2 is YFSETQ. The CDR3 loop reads CASSLGSGSGSTQYF. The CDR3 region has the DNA TGCGCCAGCAGCTTGGGGTCCGGGTCGGGGAGTACGCAGTATTTT.

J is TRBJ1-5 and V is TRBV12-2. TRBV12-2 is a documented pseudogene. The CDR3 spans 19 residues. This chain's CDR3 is CASRLPPPRGTRHNQPQHF. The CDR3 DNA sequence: TGTGCAAGTCGCTTACCACCCCCACGAGGGACCCGCCACAATCAGCCCCAGCATTTT.

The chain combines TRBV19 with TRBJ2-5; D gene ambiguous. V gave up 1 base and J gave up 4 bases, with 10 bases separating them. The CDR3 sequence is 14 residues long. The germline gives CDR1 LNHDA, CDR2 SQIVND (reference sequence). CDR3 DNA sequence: TGTGCCAGTAGTATAGGAGGTCTCGGAGAGACCCAGTACTTC. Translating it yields CASSIGGLGETQYF.

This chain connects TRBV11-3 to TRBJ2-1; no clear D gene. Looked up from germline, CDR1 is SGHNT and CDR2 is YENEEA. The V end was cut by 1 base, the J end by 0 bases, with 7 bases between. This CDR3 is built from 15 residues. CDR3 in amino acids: CASSLAASSYNEQFF. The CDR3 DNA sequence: TGTGCCAGCAGCTTAGCTGCTAGCTCCTACAATGAGCAGTTCTTC.

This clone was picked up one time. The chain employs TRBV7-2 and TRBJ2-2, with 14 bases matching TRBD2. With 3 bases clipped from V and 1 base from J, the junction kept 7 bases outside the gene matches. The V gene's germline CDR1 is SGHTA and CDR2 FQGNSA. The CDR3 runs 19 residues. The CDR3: CASSFKVGTSGRNTGELFF. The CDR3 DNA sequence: TGTGCCAGCAGCTTTAAGGTGGGGACTAGCGGGAGGAACACCGGGGAGCTGTTTTTT. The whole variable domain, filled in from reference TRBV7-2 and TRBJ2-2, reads GAGVSQSPSNKVTEKGKDVELRCDPISGHTALYWYRQSLGQGLEFLIYFQGNSAPDKSGLPSDRFSAERTGGSVSTLTIQRTQQEDSAVYLCASSFKVGTSGRNTGELFFGEGSRLTVL.

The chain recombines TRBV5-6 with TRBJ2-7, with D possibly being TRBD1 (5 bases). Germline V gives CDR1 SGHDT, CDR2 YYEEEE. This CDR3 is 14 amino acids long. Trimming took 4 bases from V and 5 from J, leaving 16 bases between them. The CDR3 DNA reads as TGTGCCAGCAGCCTCGGACAAGCCATCCACGAGCAGTACTTC. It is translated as CASSLGQAIHEQYF.

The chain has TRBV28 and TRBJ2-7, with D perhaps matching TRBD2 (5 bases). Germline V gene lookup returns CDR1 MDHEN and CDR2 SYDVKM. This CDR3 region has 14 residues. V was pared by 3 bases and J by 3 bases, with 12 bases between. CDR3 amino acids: CASSLVAGRYEQYF. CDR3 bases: TGTGCCAGCAGTTTGGTGGCGGGCCGCTACGAGCAGTACTTC.

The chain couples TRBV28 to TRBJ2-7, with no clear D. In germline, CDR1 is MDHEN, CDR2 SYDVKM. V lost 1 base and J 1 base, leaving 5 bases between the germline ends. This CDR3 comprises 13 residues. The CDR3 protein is CASSLSPSYEQYF. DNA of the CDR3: TGTGCCAGCAGTTTATCCCCTTCCTACGAGCAGTACTTC.

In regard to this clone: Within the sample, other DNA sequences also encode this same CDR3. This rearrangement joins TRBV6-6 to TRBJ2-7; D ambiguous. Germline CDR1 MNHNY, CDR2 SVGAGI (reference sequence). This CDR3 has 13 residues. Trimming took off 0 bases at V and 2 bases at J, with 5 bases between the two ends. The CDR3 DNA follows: TGTGCCAGCAGTTACTCGAACACCTACGAGCAGTACTTC. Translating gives CASSYSNTYEQYF.

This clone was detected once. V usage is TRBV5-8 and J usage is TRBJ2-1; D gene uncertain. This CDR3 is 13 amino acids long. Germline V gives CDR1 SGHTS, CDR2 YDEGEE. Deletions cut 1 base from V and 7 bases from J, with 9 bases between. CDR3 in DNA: TGTGCCAGCAGCTTGAGGCCAAAAAATGAGCAGTTCTTC. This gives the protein CASSLRPKNEQFF. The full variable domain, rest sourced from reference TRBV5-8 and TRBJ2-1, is EAGVTQSPTHLIKTRGQQATLRCSPISGHTSVYWYQQALGLGLQFLLWYDEGEERNRGNFPPRFSGRQFPNYSSELNVNALELEDSALYLCASSLRPKNEQFFGPGTRLTVL.

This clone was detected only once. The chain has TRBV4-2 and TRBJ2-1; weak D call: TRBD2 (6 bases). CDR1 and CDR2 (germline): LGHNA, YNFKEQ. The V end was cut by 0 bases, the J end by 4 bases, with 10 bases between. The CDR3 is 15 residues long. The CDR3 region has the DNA TGTGCCAGCAGCCAAGAAGGGGCGGGATACAATGAGCAGTTCTTC. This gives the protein CASSQEGAGYNEQFF.

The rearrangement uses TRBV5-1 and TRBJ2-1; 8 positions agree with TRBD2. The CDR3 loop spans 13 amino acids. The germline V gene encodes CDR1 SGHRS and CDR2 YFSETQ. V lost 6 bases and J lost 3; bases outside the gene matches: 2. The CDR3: CASNSGIYNEQFF. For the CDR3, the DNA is TGCGCCAGCAATAGCGGGATCTACAATGAGCAGTTCTTC. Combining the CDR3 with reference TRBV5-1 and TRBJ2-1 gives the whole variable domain KAGVTQTPRYLIKTRGQQVTLSCSPISGHRSVSWYQQTPGQGLQFLFEYFSETQRNKGNFPGRFSGRQFSNSRSEMNVSTLELGDSALYLCASNSGIYNEQFFGPGTRLTVL.

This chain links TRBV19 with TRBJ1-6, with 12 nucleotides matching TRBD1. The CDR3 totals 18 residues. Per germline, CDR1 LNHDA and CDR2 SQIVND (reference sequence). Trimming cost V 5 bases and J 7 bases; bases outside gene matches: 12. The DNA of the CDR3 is TGTGCCAGTAGTGCATCCCTGGGACAGGGGGCCCGGAATTCACCCCTCCACTTT. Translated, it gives CASSASLGQGARNSPLHF.

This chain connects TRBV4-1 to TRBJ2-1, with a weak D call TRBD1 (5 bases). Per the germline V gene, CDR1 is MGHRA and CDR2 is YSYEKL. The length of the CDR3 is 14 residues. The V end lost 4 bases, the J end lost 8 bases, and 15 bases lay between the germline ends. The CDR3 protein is CASSRPTETDEQFF. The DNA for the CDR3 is TGCGCCAGCAGCCGGCCGACAGAGACGGATGAGCAGTTCTTC.

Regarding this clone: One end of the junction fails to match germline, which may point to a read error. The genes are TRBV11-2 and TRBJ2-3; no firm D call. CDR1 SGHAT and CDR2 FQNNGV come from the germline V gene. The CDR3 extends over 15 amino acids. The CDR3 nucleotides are TGTGCCAGCAGTTTAGGCGTCGCATACACAGATACGCAGTATTTT. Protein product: CASSLGVAYTDTQYF.

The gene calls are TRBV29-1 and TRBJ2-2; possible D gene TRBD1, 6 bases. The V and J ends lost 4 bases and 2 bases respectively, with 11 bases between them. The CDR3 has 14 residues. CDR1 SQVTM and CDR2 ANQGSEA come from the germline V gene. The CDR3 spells CSVGAGVNTGELFF. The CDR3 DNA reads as TGCAGCGTTGGTGCAGGGGTCAACACCGGGGAGCTGTTTTTT.

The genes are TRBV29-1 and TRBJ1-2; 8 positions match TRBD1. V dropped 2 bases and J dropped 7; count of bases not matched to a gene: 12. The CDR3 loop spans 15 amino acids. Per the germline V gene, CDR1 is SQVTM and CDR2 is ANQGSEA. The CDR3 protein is CSVESRTGYISGYTF. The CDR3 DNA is TGCAGCGTTGAAAGTCGGACAGGGTATATCAGTGGCTACACCTTC.

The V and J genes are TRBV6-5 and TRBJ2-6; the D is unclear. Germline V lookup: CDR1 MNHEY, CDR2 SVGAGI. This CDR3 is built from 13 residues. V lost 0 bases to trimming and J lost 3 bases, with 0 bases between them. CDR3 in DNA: TGTGCCAGCAGTTACTCTGGGGCCAACGTCCTGACTTTC. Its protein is CASSYSGANVLTF.

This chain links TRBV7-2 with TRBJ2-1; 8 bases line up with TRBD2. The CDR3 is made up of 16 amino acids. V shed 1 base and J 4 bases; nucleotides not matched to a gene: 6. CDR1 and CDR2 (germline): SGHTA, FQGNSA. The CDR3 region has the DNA TGTGCCAGCAGCTTAGGTAGGGCTAGCGGGTACAATGAGCAGTTCTTC. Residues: CASSLGRASGYNEQFF. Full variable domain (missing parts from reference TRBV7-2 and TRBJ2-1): GAGVSQSPSNKVTEKGKDVELRCDPISGHTALYWYRQSLGQGLEFLIYFQGNSAPDKSGLPSDRFSAERTGGSVSTLTIQRTQQEDSAVYLCASSLGRASGYNEQFFGPGTRLTVL.

CDR3 DNA: TGTGCCAGCACCCGGCGGGGGGCTAGTCAGCCCCAGCATTTT. This translates into CASTRRGASQPQHF. The chain is built from TRBV28 and TRBJ1-5; D is perhaps TRBD1 (6 bases). Germline-derived CDR1 and CDR2 are MDHEN and SYDVKM. V lost 7 bases and J 6 bases, leaving 16 bases between the germline ends. The CDR3 loop spans 14 amino acids.

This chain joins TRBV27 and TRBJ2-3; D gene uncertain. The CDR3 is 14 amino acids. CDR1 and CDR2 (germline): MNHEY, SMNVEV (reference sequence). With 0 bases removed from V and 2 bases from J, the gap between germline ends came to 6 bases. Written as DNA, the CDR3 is TGTGCCAGCAGTTTATCCCCGGCCACAGATACGCAGTATTTT. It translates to CASSLSPATDTQYF.